This T cell receptor beta chain was identified in a study of shared clonotypes between healthy human individuals. The length of the CDR3 is 15 residues. After removal of 5 bases from V and 4 bases from J, the junction contained 8 bases not matched to a gene. Germline V gene lookup returns CDR1 LNHNV and CDR2 YYDKDF (reference sequence). Profiling relied on immunoSEQ multiplex PCR, and the TCRdb table lists in-frame clones only, not all of them. The sample lists roughly 120,000 clones; around 66% were seen once. The origin of this receptor is a woman aged 30 to 39 in good health. Sequencing input: memory CD8+ T cells sorted from blood. The subset was: CD45RO+ cells pooled with CCR7-negative TemRA cells. V usage is TRBV15 and J usage is TRBJ2-1; 7 positions match TRBD1. As DNA, the CDR3 is TGTGCCACCAGCGAGGGCCAGGGGGAATACAATGAGCAGTTCTTC. It yields the protein CATSEGQGEYNEQFF.